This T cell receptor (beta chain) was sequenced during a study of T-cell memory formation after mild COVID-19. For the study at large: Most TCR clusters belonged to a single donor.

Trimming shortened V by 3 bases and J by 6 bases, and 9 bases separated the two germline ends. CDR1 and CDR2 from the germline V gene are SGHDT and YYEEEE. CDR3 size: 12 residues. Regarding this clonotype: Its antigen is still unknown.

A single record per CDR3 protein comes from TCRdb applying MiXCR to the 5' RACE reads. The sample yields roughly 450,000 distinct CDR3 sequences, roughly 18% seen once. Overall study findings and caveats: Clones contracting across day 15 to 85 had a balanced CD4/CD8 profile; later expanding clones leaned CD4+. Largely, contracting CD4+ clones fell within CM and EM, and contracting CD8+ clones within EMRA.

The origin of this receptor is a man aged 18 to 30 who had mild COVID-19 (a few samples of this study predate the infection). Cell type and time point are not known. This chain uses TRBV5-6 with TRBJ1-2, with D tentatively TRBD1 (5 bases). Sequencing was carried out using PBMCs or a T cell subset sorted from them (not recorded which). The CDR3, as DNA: TGTGCCAGCAGCTATCCCAGGGATGGCTACACCTTC. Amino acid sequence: CASSYPRDGYTF.